This TCR beta chain was captured in a study of blood T cell repertoires in COVID-19. At the level of the study: Spain, Italy and the United States supplied samples that represented acute and convalescent COVID-19. The cDNA or gDNA used as material had been derived from T cells, B-cell-depleted T cells, or PBMCs.

CDR1 SGDLS and CDR2 YYNGEE come from the germline V gene. The CDR3 sequence is 15 residues long. J gave up 1 base and V 0 bases, and 3 bases lay outside the gene matches. Under the authors' procedure: Counts of nucleated cells, estimated from reference gene primer amplification, were obtained. Assay: immunoSEQ multiplex PCR; the TCRdb copy retains only in-frame clones and omits some. The V and J calls and clone size are taken from that table; D and trimming were inferred from the DNA. The sample lists 240,000 or so clones; around 88% were seen once. The TCR comes from a woman aged 30 to 39 who had recovered from COVID-19. The chain links TRBV9 to TRBJ2-5, with 7 bases matching TRBD1. Sequences were obtained from peripheral blood. For the CDR3, the DNA is TGTGCCAGCAGCGTAGTGCCAGGGGGCCAAGAGACCCAGTACTTC. Translating gives CASSVVPGGQETQYF.